A single sample is the source of the 8 T cell receptor beta chains below, sequenced in a study of tissue T cells after allogeneic stem cell transplantation. Assay used: immunoSEQ multiplex PCR; TCRdb lists only in-frame clones, some missing. The sample records 3,000 to 4,000 clones, approximately 79% being singletons. Adult allogeneic hematopoietic cell transplant recipients with steroid-refractory graft-versus-host disease were prospectively enrolled for research autopsy. The material sequenced was left colon tissue, taken at autopsy. These receptors all come from a male patient aged 60 or older with steroid-refractory graft-versus-host disease after an allogeneic stem cell transplant. Part of the T cells may come from the graft donor.

This clone showed up just once. J is TRBJ1-2 and V is TRBV5-1; D may be TRBD1 (6 bases). This CDR3 contains 14 residues. V shed 0 bases and J shed 4 bases, with 10 bases lying between them. Germline V lookup: CDR1 SGHRS, CDR2 YFSETQ. The CDR3 DNA reads TGCGCCAGCAGCTTGGGCGGACAGCGCTATGGCTACACCTTC. This codes for CASSLGGQRYGYTF.

CDR3: CASSGGQNYGYTF. The CDR3 DNA reads as TGTGCCAGCAGTGGGGGACAGAACTATGGCTACACCTTC. This rearrangement joins TRBV2 to TRBJ1-2; 7 positions agree with TRBD1. The V segment lost 4 bases and the J segment 2 bases; nucleotides outside the gene matches: 1. Germline V gene lookup returns CDR1 SNHLY and CDR2 FYNNEI. The CDR3 runs 13 residues.

This chain connects TRBV5-1 to TRBJ1-1; the D gene is possibly TRBD1 (5 bases). This CDR3 is 13 amino acids long. Trimming left V 4 bases short and J 4 bases short, with 11 bases between. Germline values: CDR1 SGHRS, CDR2 YFSETQ. This chain's CDR3 is CASSTRGGTEAFF. The CDR3 bases are TGCGCCAGCAGCACAAGGGGAGGCACTGAAGCTTTCTTT.

The chain is built from TRBV19 and TRBJ2-1; perhaps TRBD1 as D (6 bases). Germline loops: CDR1 LNHDA, CDR2 SQIVND (reference sequence). This CDR3 region has 15 residues. Trimming removed 2 bases at V and 7 bases at J, with 15 bases between. The CDR3 sequence is CASSIKSTGLNEQFF. The CDR3 bases are TGTGCCAGTAGTATAAAGAGTACAGGGTTGAATGAGCAGTTCTTC.

The chain is built from TRBV9 and TRBJ2-2; D assignment may be TRBD1 or TRBD2 (5 bases each). From germline, CDR1 is SGDLS and CDR2 YYNGEE. Trimming pared 2 bases from V and 0 bases from J, leaving 11 bases between. This CDR3 spans 16 amino acids. The CDR3 bases are TGTGCCAGCAGCGTGGGGACCGACCCGAACACCGGGGAGCTGTTTTTT. It yields the protein CASSVGTDPNTGELFF.

This clone was detected only once. V is TRBV28 and J is TRBJ2-7, with a possible D match to TRBD2 (5 bases). Trimming cost V 3 bases and J 1 base, with 10 bases left between them. Germline CDR1 MDHEN, CDR2 SYDVKM. The CDR3 covers 14 residues. The CDR3 DNA follows: TGTGCCAGCAGTTTCCCGGACTCGTCCTACGAGCAGTACTTC. It yields the protein CASSFPDSSYEQYF.

The chain carries TRBV6-2 or TRBV6-3 and TRBJ1-1; D gene uncertain. This CDR3 comprises 16 residues. CDR1 is MNHEY, CDR2 SVGEGT, per germline. Trimming took 4 bases from V and 1 from J, leaving 16 bases between them. This chain's CDR3 is CASSSPGARRNTEAFF. The CDR3 bases are TGTGCCAGCAGTTCCCCAGGAGCCCGACGGAACACTGAAGCTTTCTTT.

The genes are TRBV24-1 and TRBJ2-3; TRBD2 matches at 9 bases. Germline trimming cut 1 base from V and 6 bases from J; bases unmatched to any gene: 10. CDR3 size: 17 residues. Germline values: CDR1 KGHDR, CDR2 SFDVKD. For the CDR3, the DNA is TGTGCCACCAGTGATTTAGGGCTAGCGGGGTCCGCGGATACGCAGTATTTT. Translation: CATSDLGLAGSADTQYF.